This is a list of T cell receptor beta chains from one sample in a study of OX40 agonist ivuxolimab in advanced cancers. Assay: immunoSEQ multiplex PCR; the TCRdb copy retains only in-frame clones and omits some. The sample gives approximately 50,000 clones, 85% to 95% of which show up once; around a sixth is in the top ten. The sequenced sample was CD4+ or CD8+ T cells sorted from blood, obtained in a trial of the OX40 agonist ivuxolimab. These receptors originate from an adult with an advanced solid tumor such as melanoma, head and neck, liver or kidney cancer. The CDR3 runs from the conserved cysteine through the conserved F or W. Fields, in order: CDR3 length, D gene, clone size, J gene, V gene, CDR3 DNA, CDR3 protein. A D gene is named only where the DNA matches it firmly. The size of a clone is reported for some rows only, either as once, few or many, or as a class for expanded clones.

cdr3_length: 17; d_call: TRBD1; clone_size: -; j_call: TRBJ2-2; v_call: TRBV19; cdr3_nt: TGTGCCAGTAGTGACCGGGACAGGGCCCCGAACACCGGGGAGCTGTTTTTT; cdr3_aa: CASSDRDRAPNTGELFF
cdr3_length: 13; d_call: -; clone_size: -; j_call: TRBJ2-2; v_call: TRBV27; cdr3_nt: TGTGCCAGCAGTTTATTGACCACCGGGGAGCTGTTTTTT; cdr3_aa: CASSLLTTGELFF
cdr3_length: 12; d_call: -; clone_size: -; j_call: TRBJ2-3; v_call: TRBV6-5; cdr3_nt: TGTGCCAGCAGTTATAAGGGGAATACGCAGTATTTT; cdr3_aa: CASSYKGNTQYF
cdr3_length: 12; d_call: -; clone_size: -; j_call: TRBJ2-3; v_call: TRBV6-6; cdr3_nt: TGTGCCAGCAGTTCCATCTTAGATACGCAGTATTTT; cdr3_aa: CASSSILDTQYF
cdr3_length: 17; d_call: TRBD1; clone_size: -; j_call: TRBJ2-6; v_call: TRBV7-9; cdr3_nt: TGTGCCAGCAGCCCCCGGACAGGGGGCGAGGGGGCCAACGTCCTGACTTTC; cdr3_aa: CASSPRTGGEGANVLTF
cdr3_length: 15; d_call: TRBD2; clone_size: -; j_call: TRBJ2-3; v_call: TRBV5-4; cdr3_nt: TGTGCCAGCAGCTTGGGGCGGGAGGAAGTCGATACGCAGTATTTT; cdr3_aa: CASSLGREEVDTQYF
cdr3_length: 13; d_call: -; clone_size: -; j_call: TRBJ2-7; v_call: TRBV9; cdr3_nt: TGTGCCAGCAGCGTAGGAGGGCGGAACGAGCAGTACTTC; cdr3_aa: CASSVGGRNEQYF
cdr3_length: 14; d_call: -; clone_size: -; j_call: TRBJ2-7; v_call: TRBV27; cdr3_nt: TGTGCCAGCAGTAGGGGGGGCGTCCCCTACGAGCAGTACTTC; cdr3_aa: CASSRGGVPYEQYF
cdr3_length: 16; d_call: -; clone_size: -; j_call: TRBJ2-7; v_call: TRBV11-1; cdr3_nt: TGTGCCAGCAGCTTAGCCGTGGCCGACTTCTCCTACGAGCAGTACTTC; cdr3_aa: CASSLAVADFSYEQYF
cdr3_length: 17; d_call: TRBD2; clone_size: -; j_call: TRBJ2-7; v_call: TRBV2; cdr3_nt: TGTGCCAGCAGTTTTCTGGGACTAGCGGGAGGCCTCTACGAGCAGTACTTC; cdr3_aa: CASSFLGLAGGLYEQYF
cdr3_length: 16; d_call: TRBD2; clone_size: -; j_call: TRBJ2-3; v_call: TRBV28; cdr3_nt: TGTGCCAGCAGTTGGGGACTAGTTTCGGGCACAGATACGCAGTATTTT; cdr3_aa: CASSWGLVSGTDTQYF
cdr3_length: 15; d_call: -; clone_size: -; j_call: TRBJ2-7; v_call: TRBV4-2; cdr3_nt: TGTGCCAGCAGCCAAGACTTGGGGGAGGACTACGAGCAGTACTTC; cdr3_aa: CASSQDLGEDYEQYF
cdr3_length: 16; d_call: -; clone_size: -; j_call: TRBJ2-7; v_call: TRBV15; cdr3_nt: TGTGCCACCAGCAGAGATCAAACGGGGAGGATTTACGAGCAGTACTTC; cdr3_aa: CATSRDQTGRIYEQYF
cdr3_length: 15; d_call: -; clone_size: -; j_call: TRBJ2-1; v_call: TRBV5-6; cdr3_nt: TGTGCCAGCAGGACCGGAGGGACACAACTCAATGAGCAGTTCTTC; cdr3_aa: CASRTGGTQLNEQFF
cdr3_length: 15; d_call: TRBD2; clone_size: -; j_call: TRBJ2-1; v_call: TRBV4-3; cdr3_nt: TGCGCCAGCAGCCCGACTAGCGGGAGGTACAATGAGCAGTTCTTC; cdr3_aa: CASSPTSGRYNEQFF
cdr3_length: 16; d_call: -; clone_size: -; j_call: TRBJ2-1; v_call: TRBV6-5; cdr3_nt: TGTGCCAGCAGTTACACCCCGGGGGGCGCCTACAATGAGCAGTTCTTC; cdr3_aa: CASSYTPGGAYNEQFF
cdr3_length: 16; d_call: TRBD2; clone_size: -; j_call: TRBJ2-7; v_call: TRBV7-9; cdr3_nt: TGTGCCAGCAGCTTAGCCCTCGCGGGGGACTCCTACGAGCAGTACTTC; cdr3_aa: CASSLALAGDSYEQYF
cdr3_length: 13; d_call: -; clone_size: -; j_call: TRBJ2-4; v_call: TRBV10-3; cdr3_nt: TGTGCCACCGAAGAGGGGTCCAAAAACATTCAGTACTTC; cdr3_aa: CATEEGSKNIQYF
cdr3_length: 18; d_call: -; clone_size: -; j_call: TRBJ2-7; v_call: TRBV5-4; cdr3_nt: TGTGCCAGCAGTTTTCTTGGGGAACAGGGAGGGTTTAGCTACGAGCAGTACTTC; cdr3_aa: CASSFLGEQGGFSYEQYF
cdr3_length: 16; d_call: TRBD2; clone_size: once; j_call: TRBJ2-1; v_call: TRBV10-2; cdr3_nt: TGCGCCAGCAGTGAGGCTGCGGGAGGATCCTACAATGAGCAGTTCTTC; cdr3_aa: CASSEAAGGSYNEQFF
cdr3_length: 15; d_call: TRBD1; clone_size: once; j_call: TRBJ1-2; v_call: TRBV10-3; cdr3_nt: TGTGCCATCAGTGAGGAGACAGGGACTAACTATGGCTACACCTTC; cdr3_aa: CAISEETGTNYGYTF
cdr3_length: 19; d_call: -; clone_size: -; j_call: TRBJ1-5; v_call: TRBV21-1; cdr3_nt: TGTGCCAGCAGCAAAGCCGAGGGTTGGGCAGCCTATAGCAATCAGCCCCAGCATTTT; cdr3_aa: CASSKAEGWAAYSNQPQHF
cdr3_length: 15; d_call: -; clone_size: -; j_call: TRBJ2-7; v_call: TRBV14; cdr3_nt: TGTGCCAGCGCTATTGATTTGGGACCGGCCGGGGAGCAGTACTTC; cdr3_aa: CASAIDLGPAGEQYF
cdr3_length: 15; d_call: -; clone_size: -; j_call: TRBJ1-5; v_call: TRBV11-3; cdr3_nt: TGTGCCAGCCGCCTAAGCATCGATAGCAATCAGCCCCAGCATTTT; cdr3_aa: CASRLSIDSNQPQHF
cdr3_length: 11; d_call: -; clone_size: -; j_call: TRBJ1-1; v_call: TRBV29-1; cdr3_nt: TGCAGCGTTTATGGGGGTGGTGAAGCTTTCTTT; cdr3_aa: CSVYGGGEAFF
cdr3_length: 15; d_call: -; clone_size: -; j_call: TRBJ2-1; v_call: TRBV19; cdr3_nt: TGTGCCAGTAGTATGGGGGCTAAGGAGTACAATGAGCAGTTCTTC; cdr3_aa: CASSMGAKEYNEQFF
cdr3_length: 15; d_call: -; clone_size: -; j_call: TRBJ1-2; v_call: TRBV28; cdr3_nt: TGTGCCAGCAGTTCAACCCGCCGGGACATTCATGGCTACACCTTC; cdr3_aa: CASSSTRRDIHGYTF
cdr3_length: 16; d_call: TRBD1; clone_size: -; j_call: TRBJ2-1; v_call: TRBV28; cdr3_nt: TGTGCCAGCATTCCTTCCGGGACAGGGTTTTTTAATGAGCAGTTCTTC; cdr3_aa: CASIPSGTGFFNEQFF
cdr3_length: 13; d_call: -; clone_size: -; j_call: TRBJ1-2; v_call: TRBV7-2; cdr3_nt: TGTGCCAGCAGCTTAACCGACTCCTATGGCTACACCTTC; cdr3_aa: CASSLTDSYGYTF
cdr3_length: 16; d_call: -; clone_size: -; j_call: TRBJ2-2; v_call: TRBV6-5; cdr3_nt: TGTGCCAGCAGTTACTTGGGGGGCGGTGGCACCGGGGAGCTGTTTTTT; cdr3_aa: CASSYLGGGGTGELFF
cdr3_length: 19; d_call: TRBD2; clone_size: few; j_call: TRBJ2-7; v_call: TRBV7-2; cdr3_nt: TGTGCCAGCAGCTTAGTGCAGGTAGCGGGGCGATTGACTACCTACGAGCAGTACTTC; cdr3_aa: CASSLVQVAGRLTTYEQYF
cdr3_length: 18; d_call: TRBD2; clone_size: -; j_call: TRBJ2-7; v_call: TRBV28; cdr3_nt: TGTGCCAGCAGTTTAGTGGCGGGAGAATACTTGAGTACGTTCGAGCAGTACTTC; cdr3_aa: CASSLVAGEYLSTFEQYF
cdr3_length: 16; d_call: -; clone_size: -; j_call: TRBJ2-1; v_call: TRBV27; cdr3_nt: TGTGCCAGCAGTTTATCTCTAGCGAGCTCCTACAATGAGCAGTTCTTC; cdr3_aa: CASSLSLASSYNEQFF
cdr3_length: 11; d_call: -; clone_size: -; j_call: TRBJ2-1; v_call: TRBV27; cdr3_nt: TGTGCCAGCACAAGCGACAATGAGCAGTTCTTC; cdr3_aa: CASTSDNEQFF
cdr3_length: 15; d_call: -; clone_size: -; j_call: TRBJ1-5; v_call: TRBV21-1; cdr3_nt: TGTGCCAGCAGCACCCTTCAGCCCTGCAATCAGCCCCAGCATTTT; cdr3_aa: CASSTLQPCNQPQHF
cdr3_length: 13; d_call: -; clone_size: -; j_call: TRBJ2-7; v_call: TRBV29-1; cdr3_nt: TGCAGCGTTGGGGACATACAAGGATACGAGCAGTACTTC; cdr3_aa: CSVGDIQGYEQYF
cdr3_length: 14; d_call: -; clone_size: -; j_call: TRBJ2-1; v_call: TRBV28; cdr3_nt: TGTGCCAGCAGTTCCCCCCGGGCCTACAATGAGCAGTTCTTC; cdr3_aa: CASSSPRAYNEQFF
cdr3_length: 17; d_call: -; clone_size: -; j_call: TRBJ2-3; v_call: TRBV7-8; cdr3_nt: TGTGCCAGCAGCTTAGGAGGCGGGTTCGCAATCACAGATACGCAGTATTTT; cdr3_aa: CASSLGGGFAITDTQYF
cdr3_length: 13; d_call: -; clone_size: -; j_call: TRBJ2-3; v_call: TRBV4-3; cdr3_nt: TGCGCCAGCAGCCAAGCCGCGTCAGATACGCAGTATTTT; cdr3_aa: CASSQAASDTQYF
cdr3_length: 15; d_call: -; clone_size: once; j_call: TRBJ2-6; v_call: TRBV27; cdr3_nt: TGTGCCAGCAGTTTATCCGATTCTGGGGCCAACGTCCTGACTTTC; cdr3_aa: CASSLSDSGANVLTF
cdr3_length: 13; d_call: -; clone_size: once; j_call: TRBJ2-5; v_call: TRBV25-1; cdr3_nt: TGTGCCAGCCCTGAGGGGGGAATTGAGACCCAGTACTTC; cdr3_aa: CASPEGGIETQYF
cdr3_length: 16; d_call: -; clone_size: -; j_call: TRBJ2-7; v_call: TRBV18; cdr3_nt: TGTGCCAGCTCGTCCTCGGGGCGGGAAAATAAATACGAGCAGTACTTC; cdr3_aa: CASSSSGRENKYEQYF
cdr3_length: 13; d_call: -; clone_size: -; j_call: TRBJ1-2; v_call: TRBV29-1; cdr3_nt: TGCAGCGCTCTCAGGGATTCGGTGGATGGCTACACCTTC; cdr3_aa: CSALRDSVDGYTF
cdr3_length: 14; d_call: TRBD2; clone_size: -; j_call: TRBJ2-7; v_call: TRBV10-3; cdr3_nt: TGTGCCATCAGTGTCCAAGAGGGTAGCGGGAGGAAGTACTTC; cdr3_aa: CAISVQEGSGRKYF
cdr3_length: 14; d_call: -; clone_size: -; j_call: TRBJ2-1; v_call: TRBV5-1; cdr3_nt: TGCGCCAGCAGCTTCCGGAGGGGAGGTGGGGAGCAGTTCTTC; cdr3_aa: CASSFRRGGGEQFF